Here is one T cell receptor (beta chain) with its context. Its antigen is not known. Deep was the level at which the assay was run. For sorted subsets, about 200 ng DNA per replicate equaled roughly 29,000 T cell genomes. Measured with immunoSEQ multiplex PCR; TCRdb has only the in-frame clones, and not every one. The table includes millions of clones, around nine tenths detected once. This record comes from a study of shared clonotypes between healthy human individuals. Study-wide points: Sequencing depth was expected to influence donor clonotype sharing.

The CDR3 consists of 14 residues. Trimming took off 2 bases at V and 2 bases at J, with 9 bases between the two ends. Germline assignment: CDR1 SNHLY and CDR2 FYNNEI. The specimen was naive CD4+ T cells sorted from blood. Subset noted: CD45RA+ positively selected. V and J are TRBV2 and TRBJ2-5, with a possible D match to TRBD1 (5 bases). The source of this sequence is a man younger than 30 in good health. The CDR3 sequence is CASSEQGAQETQYF. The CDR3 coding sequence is TGTGCCAGCAGTGAACAGGGCGCGCAAGAGACCCAGTACTTC.